One TCR beta chain is described in this entry. The sample originates from a study of blood T cell repertoires in COVID-19. V was shortened by 8 bases and J by 2 bases, with 12 bases between the two germline ends. Germline assignment: CDR1 MNHNY and CDR2 SVGAGI (reference sequence). This CDR3 comprises 13 residues. Assay used: immunoSEQ multiplex PCR; TCRdb lists only in-frame clones, some missing. Among 200,000 to 250,000 clones listed, approximately 90% were seen once. V and J are TRBV6-6 and TRBJ1-2; TRBD1 is a possible D gene (5 bases). The sample comprised peripheral blood. The TCR comes from a man younger than 45 who had recovered from COVID-19. The CDR3 nucleotides read TGTGCCAGCTCAGGCAGGGCAAACTATGGCTACACCTTC. The encoded protein is CASSGRANYGYTF.